This T cell receptor (beta chain) was identified during a study of blood T cell repertoires in COVID-19. The overall study: Italy, Spain and the United States were the sources of the convalescent and acute COVID-19 samples.

Per the study methods: Amplifying reference gene primers gave estimates of nucleated cell counts. TCRdb's copy holds only in-frame clones and misses some; the assay was immunoSEQ multiplex PCR. The V and J calls and clone size were taken over from that table, and D and trimming were inferred from the DNA. The data hold approximately 200,000 clones, with about 85% observed a single time. Resolution of symptoms, clearance, or two negative PCRs was present in recovered Cohort 3 donors. There are 10 residues in the CDR3. V dropped 9 bases and J dropped 4 bases, with 7 bases sitting between them. The sequence was obtained from a man between 35 and 55 years old who had recovered from COVID-19. This chain connects TRBV5-3 to TRBJ2-5; tentative D call: TRBD2 (6 bases). Being an ORF, TRBV5-3 has a function that is uncertain. The sample consisted of PBMCs or T cells enriched from blood (not recorded which). CDR3 region: CATGGETQYF. The CDR3 bases are TGTGCCACCGGGGGAGAGACCCAGTACTTC.